This paragraph covers one T cell receptor (beta chain) sequence. Its antigen specificity is not known. The sample holds no much larger clone one base away, and base qualities are not on file. This entry is derived from a study of blood T cells in healthy people across ages (dated by TCRdb to between 2014 and 2017). Background on the whole study: In model experiments, template switching captured roughly one uniquely barcoded TCR beta cDNA molecule for every two T cells. The study measured age-related changes in TCR beta repertoire diversity using deep sequencing normalized with unique cDNA molecular identifiers. Four age groups were formed from the donors: young (average about 16 years), middle-aged (approximately 40), aged (about 62) and long-lived (around 82). Two additional independent replicas of 1 million unique cDNA reads from the same blood draw were analyzed for two donors (one aged 18 to 30 and one aged 80 or older). Points the paper makes about the study in general: Because donor CMV infection status was unknown, age-related changes in expanded clonotypes were potentially confounded. The long-lived group showed more naive CD4+ T cells, fewer expanded clones and increased TCR diversity than the aged group, suggesting age selection. Bulk unsorted PBMC profiling prevented conclusive comparison of naive and antigen-experienced compartments. Estimates of total diversity based on one million sequenced T cells were considered lower bounds and underestimates. Observed TCR beta diversity per million T cells fell roughly linearly with age, and a significant reduction was already apparent by age roughly 40. The percentage of naive T cells measured by flow cytometry correlated strongly with observed TCR beta diversity.

CDR1 and CDR2 (LNHNV, YYDKDF) derive from the germline V gene (reference sequence). The CDR3 holds 12 amino acids from the cysteine to the phenylalanine. Only the CDR3 portion is preserved as DNA: 36 bases, with reading frame beginning at the first base. V and J lose 3 bases and 3 bases, and a span of 3 bases separates them. The donors were roughly 39 Caucasian individuals from Russia, aged roughly 6 to 100 years, who were systemically healthy. About 10 milliliters of peripheral blood were drawn from each donor into EDTA-treated Vacutainer tubes. PBMCs were isolated by Ficoll-Paque density-gradient centrifugation, with at least 6 million obtained per sample. Total RNA was extracted from PBMCs with Trizol reagent, with at least 5 micrograms obtained per sample. For every donor, an aliquot of PBMCs went through flow cytometry to measure the percentages of naive CD45RAhigh/CD27high T cells. The library relied on 5' RACE. TCRdb shows the sequencer as Illumina HiSeq 2500. A second PCR of about 6 to 11 cycles was performed with a sample-barcoded 5' primer and a J-beta primer mix. A template-switch 5' adaptor carrying 12 random nucleotides introduced a unique molecular identifier onto each TCR beta cDNA molecule. At least 2.5 million CDR3-containing paired-end reads were obtained from each sample. The Mint cDNA synthesis kit, primed by a TRBC-specific oligonucleotide, was used to synthesize first-strand cDNA from all RNA. Following uracil-DNA glycosylase treatment, a first 18-cycle PCR with universal primers M1SS and BC2_uni_R was performed on all cDNA. As for the authors' bioinformatics: For normalization, 1 million high-quality reads were randomly selected from each sample, with every read carrying a distinct molecular identifier. Instead of being binned into consensus sequences, reads with shared molecular identifiers were discarded. MiTCR, set to a Q25 quality threshold and the strictest error-elimination algorithm, was used for CDR3 identification, clonotype clustering and error correction. A nonparametric unseen species model with Euler transformation was used to estimate lower-bound total TCR beta diversity. TCRdb ran its own pipeline on the public reads, namely fastp trimming at Q25 and MiXCR clone calling, and kept in-frame beta chains. Each record represents a unique CDR3 protein, reported with the most common genes and DNA among its rows. TCRdb's processing, not the study's, gives the V and J calls here. Present in this sample are about 840,000 distinct CDR3 sequences, around 29% of which were seen just once. In total, the top ten clones hold about 10% of the sample.

The data were also submitted as part of a second study, on T cells of mothers and their children. The second study's paper adds: The donors were nine systemically healthy Caucasian individuals, made up of three mothers and their six children. cDNA synthesis used all of the extracted RNA, with roughly 1.5 ug of RNA in each 15 ul reaction. Sample barcodes and 2-4 random nucleotides were added via the M1S primer in the second PCR. Over 8 million TCR beta CDR3 reads were obtained for each mother, and about 3 million reads were obtained for each child. Thymic selection shapes the output of TCR recombination in a similar way in related and unrelated pairs, and inherited differences have a minor effect. Normalized repertoire overlap was always slightly but never significantly higher in related than unrelated mother-child pairs. Persistent microchimeric T cell clones were not detected, at a sensitivity of 95 to 100 clones per million clonotypes. To look for features that set related mother-child pairs apart from unrelated individuals, the researchers ran deep NGS to compare the TCR beta repertoires of mothers and children. Mothers averaged about 40 +/- 4 years of age and children averaged about 10 +/- 4 years. Libraries were sequenced on Illumina HiSeq 2000 with 100+100 nt paired-end reads after adapter ligation with NEBNext reagents. To prevent cross-contamination, the mother and child libraries were prepared a month apart and were sequenced in separate runs. Each donor had between roughly 450,000 and 2,300,000 distinct TCR beta clonotypes identified. Naive TCR beta clonotypes were estimated from low-frequency clonotypes matched to each donor's FACS-determined naive share, without sorting.

The source of this sequence is a woman in her 40s in good health. The chain was built from TRBV15 and TRBJ1-3; no D gene can be assigned with confidence. Sequences were obtained from blood. CDR3 region: CATSRNGNTIYF. The nucleotides are TGTGCCACCAGCAGGAATGGAAACACCATATATTTT.